This is a list of T cell receptor beta chains from one sample in a study of cytomegalovirus exposure and HLA in healthy donors. Clones were read by immunoSEQ multiplex PCR, and TCRdb kept only the in-frame ones, dropping some. The repertoire holds more than 150,000 clones, around 80% seen once, with less than 1.5% in the top ten. Sample: PBMCs. The source of these receptors is a girl aged 10 to 17 in good health and CMV-seropositive. CDR3s include the opening cysteine and the closing phenylalanine or tryptophan. D genes are given only for firm matches. Expanded clones get a size class; other rows say once, few or many, or leave the size out.

clone_size	v_call	d_call	j_call	cdr3_nt	cdr3_aa
.	TRBV6-1	.	TRBJ1-3	TGTGCCAGCAGCGGGAGGGAATCCGGAAACACCATATATTTT	CASSGRESGNTIYF
once	TRBV27	TRBD2	TRBJ2-5	TGTGCCAGCAGTCCCCCCGCGGGAGGGACCCAGTACTTC	CASSPPAGGTQYF
.	TRBV30	.	TRBJ1-2	TGTGCCTGGAGTCTTACAGGCTCTTATGGCTACACCTTC	CAWSLTGSYGYTF
.	TRBV20-1	.	TRBJ1-1	TGCAGTGCTTCTGGGGGCCTTGGAGCTTTCTTT	CSASGGLGAFF
.	TRBV7-9	TRBD2	TRBJ2-5	TGTGCCAGCAGCACGAGCAGGGTGGGCGGGAGGCCGCCGGGGGAGACCCAGTACTTC	CASSTSRVGGRPPGETQYF
.	TRBV5-3	TRBD2	TRBJ2-3	TGTGCCAGAAGCCCCACTAGCGGGAGGGTCGGGGGGAGCACAGATACGCAGTATTTT	CARSPTSGRVGGSTDTQYF
.	TRBV7-6	TRBD1	TRBJ1-1	TGTGCCAGCAGCAAGGACAGGATGATGAACACTGAAGCTTTCTTT	CASSKDRMMNTEAFF
.	TRBV12-5	.	TRBJ1-1	TGTGCTAGTGGTTTGTCACAGGGTTCAATAAGGACTGAAGCTTTCTTT	CASGLSQGSIRTEAFF
.	TRBV7-2	TRBD2	TRBJ2-1	TGTGCCAGCAGCTCCCCCTCGGGCGGGAGGGCGGGAAATGAGCAGTTCTTC	CASSSPSGGRAGNEQFF
.	TRBV7-9	TRBD2	TRBJ2-1	TGTGCCAGCTGCCCCAGCGGGAGGGCCGATGAGCAGTTCTTC	CASCPSGRADEQFF
few	TRBV6-1	TRBD1	TRBJ1-1	TGTGCCAGCACCTCCCAGGGGGGTACTGAAGCTTTCTTT	CASTSQGGTEAFF
.	TRBV19	TRBD2	TRBJ2-3	TGTGCCACCCAGCGGGGGGGCACGGATACGCAGTATTTT	CATQRGGTDTQYF
.	TRBV29-1	.	TRBJ1-1	TGCAGCGTTGGTGGTTCGGGGGGGGCAACTGAAGCTTTCTTT	CSVGGSGGATEAFF
.	TRBV27	.	TRBJ2-2	TGTGCCAGCACCTCCTTGGGGGGAAGTGGGATCGCCGGGGAGCTGTTTTTT	CASTSLGGSGIAGELFF
.	TRBV11-2	TRBD1	TRBJ1-5	TGTGCCAGCAGCTCGGGACAGACTTTCAGCAATCAGCCCCAGCATTTT	CASSSGQTFSNQPQHF
.	TRBV29-1	.	TRBJ2-7	TGCAGCGTTGAGACGCCAGGGGATTCCTACGAGCAGTACTTC	CSVETPGDSYEQYF
.	TRBV7-9	.	TRBJ1-2	TGTGCCAGCAGCTCCCGGGACAAGGATGGCTACACCTTC	CASSSRDKDGYTF
.	TRBV10-3	.	TRBJ2-7	TGTGCCATCAGGACGGAGAACTACGAGCAGTACTTC	CAIRTENYEQYF
.	TRBV7-2	.	TRBJ2-3	TGTGCCAGCAGCCAACCGGGTCTTAGCACAGATACGCAGTATTTT	CASSQPGLSTDTQYF
.	TRBV6-5	.	TRBJ2-2	TGTGCCAGCAGTTACTCACCGGGAGCGGACACCGGGGAGCTGTTTTTT	CASSYSPGADTGELFF
.	TRBV6-5	.	TRBJ2-7	TGTGCCAGCAGTTACTCGAGAGGGTTCTCCTACGAGCAGTACTTC	CASSYSRGFSYEQYF
many	TRBV6-5	.	TRBJ2-3	TGTGCCAGCAGTACAAGGGGGGATACGCAGTATTTT	CASSTRGDTQYF
once	TRBV27	.	TRBJ2-1	TGTGCCAGCAGTCCCCAAGGGGGTAATGAGCAGTTCTTC	CASSPQGGNEQFF
.	TRBV2	TRBD1	TRBJ2-7	TGTGCCACGATCCCGGACAGGTCTGTCTACGAGCAGTACTTC	CATIPDRSVYEQYF
.	TRBV11-2	.	TRBJ2-3	TGTGCCAGCGCGCCTGGTGCGACTAGCACAGATACGCAGTATTTT	CASAPGATSTDTQYF
.	TRBV4-2	TRBD1	TRBJ2-1	TGTGCCAGCAGTCCGGACAGGGTAGTCTACAATGAGCAGTTCTTC	CASSPDRVVYNEQFF
.	TRBV29-1	TRBD2	TRBJ2-2	TGCAGCGTTGAGGGGACTAGCGGCACCGGGGAGCTGTTTTTT	CSVEGTSGTGELFF
.	TRBV29-1	.	TRBJ1-5	TGCAGCGTTGAAGAGGGGGCGGGGGCCCAGCATTTT	CSVEEGAGAQHF
.	TRBV5-8	.	TRBJ1-2	TGTGCCAGCAGCCCAAGCGGGGGGAGCTATGGCTACACCTTC	CASSPSGGSYGYTF
.	TRBV29-1	TRBD1	TRBJ1-1	TGCAGCGTTGACAGGGGGAATGAAGCTTTCTTT	CSVDRGNEAFF
.	TRBV4-3	TRBD1	TRBJ1-1	TGCGCCAGCAGCCAAGACTTGGGGGGACAGGGAAGCACTGAAGCTTTCTTT	CASSQDLGGQGSTEAFF
.	TRBV18	.	TRBJ2-1	TGTGCCAGCTCACCACCCCTCCTCTATGAGCAGTTCTTC	CASSPPLLYEQFF
.	TRBV27	TRBD2	TRBJ2-1	TGTGCCAGCAGTTTTATTGGACTAGCGGCAACCTACAATGAGCAGTTCTTC	CASSFIGLAATYNEQFF
.	TRBV7-9	.	TRBJ2-1	TGTGCCCAAGAAAGGGACTTTTCCCATGAGCAGTTCTTC	CAQERDFSHEQFF
few	TRBV5-6	TRBD1	TRBJ1-2	TGTGCCAGCAGCCCGCGGACAGGATTCGGTTATGGCTACACCTTC	CASSPRTGFGYGYTF
once	TRBV27	TRBD2	TRBJ2-1	TGTGCCAGCAGTTCCAGCGGGAGTTACTACAATGAGCAGTTCTTC	CASSSSGSYYNEQFF
.	TRBV11-2	TRBD2	TRBJ2-7	TGTGCCAGCAGCTTAAGTTTTGGACTAGCGGGACTCTCCGAGCAGTACTTC	CASSLSFGLAGLSEQYF
.	TRBV9	.	TRBJ1-5	TGTGCCAGCAGCACTCGCAATTATAGCAATCAGCCCCAGCATTTT	CASSTRNYSNQPQHF
.	TRBV5-1	TRBD2	TRBJ2-1	TGCGCCAGCAGCTTTCGTACTAGCGGGAGCCCTATTACCTACAATGAGCAGTTCTTC	CASSFRTSGSPITYNEQFF
.	TRBV6-6	.	TRBJ2-7	TGTGCCAGCAGCCCCTCAGGAGGCTCCTACGAGCAGTACTTC	CASSPSGGSYEQYF